A single sample gave rise to the 28 T cell receptor beta chains below, sequenced in a study of human T cells and chemical hapten exposure. The sample's time point: pre-sensitization, week 0. Regarding treatment: therapeutic diphenylcyclopropenone sensitization with weekly scalp DPC. TCRdb independently ran MiXCR on the RACE reads; one entry per CDR3 protein. Of around 300,000 distinct CDR3 sequences detected, around 5.5% appear once; the ten largest clones hold approximately 8.2%. The sequenced sample was whole blood, obtained in connection with sensitization to the hapten diphenylcyclopropenone (DPC). The source of these receptors is a woman under 30 with alopecia areata. Some clones in this sample may be carry-over from other donors' samples.

This clonotype has only a few counts. CDR3 in amino acids: CASSHTGSLNYGYTF. Written as DNA, the CDR3 is TGTGCCAGCAGCCACACAGGGTCACTTAACTATGGCTACACCTTC. V is TRBV6-5 and J is TRBJ1-2; D possibly corresponds to TRBD1 (6 bases). In germline, CDR1 is MNHEY, CDR2 SVGAGI. The CDR3 contains 15 residues. Trimming cost V 6 bases and J 1 base, with 15 bases left between them.

The J gene is TRBJ2-5, the V gene TRBV2; D perhaps matches TRBD1 (5 bases). V lost 4 bases and J lost 4, with 16 bases in between. The CDR3 sequence is 15 residues long. Germline V gives CDR1 SNHLY, CDR2 FYNNEI. The CDR3 here is CASSGPQGRGETQYF. The CDR3, as DNA: TGTGCCAGCAGTGGCCCCCAGGGCCGTGGAGAGACCCAGTACTTC.

There are many counts of this clonotype. The rearrangement uses TRBV6-5 and TRBJ2-1, with TRBD2 as a possible D gene (6 bases). The germline V gene encodes CDR1 MNHEY and CDR2 SVGAGI. The CDR3 is 15 amino acids. Trimming stripped 0 bases from V and 15 bases from J, with 21 bases between. CDR3 nucleotide sequence: TGTGCCAGCAGTTACTCCCCGGCCGGCGGGGCTTCGAGGTTCTTC. Its protein is CASSYSPAGGASRFF.

This clonotype appeared a few times. V usage is TRBV7-9 and J usage is TRBJ2-7; weak D call: TRBD2 (6 bases). CDR3 length: 14 amino acids. Germline assignment: CDR1 SEHNR and CDR2 FQNEAQ (reference sequence). With 3 bases removed from V and 6 bases from J, the gap between germline ends came to 15 bases. CDR3 amino acids: CASSFGGPEGEQYF. The CDR3 DNA is TGTGCCAGCAGCTTCGGGGGTCCGGAGGGCGAGCAGTACTTC.

In its sample, this clonotype was seen many times. This chain links TRBV6-2 or TRBV6-3 with TRBJ1-5; 7 nucleotides agree with TRBD1. V trimming: 8 bases; J trimming: 2 bases; junction bases outside the gene matches: 12. The germline V gene encodes CDR1 MNHEY and CDR2 SVGEGT. This CDR3 contains 16 residues. Written as DNA, the CDR3 is TGTGCCAGCTCACAACCCCGTGGACAGGGCAATCAGCCCCAGCATTTT. Protein sequence: CASSQPRGQGNQPQHF.

This clonotype was detected a few times. This sequence joins TRBV7-2 and TRBJ1-1; TRBD1 might be the D (6 bases). The length of the CDR3 is 14 residues. V shed 2 bases and J shed 4 bases, with 11 bases lying between them. Per the germline V gene, CDR1 is SGHTA and CDR2 is FQGNSA. The CDR3 reads CASSLLVTGTEAFF. Here the CDR3 DNA reads TGTGCCAGCAGCTTATTAGTGACAGGCACTGAAGCTTTCTTT.

In its sample, this clonotype was seen many times. This rearrangement joins TRBV7-2 to TRBJ2-1, with TRBD2 identical over 13 bases. The junction had 2 bases not matched to a gene; V was cut back by 0 bases and J by 12 bases. The CDR3 sequence is 14 residues long. Germline CDR1 and CDR2: SGHTA and FQGNSA. The CDR3 reads CASSLALAGGTQFF. The CDR3 bases are TGTGCCAGCAGCTTAGCACTAGCGGGGGGGACGCAGTTCTTC.

This clonotype was observed a handful of times. J is TRBJ2-1 and V is TRBV18; 12 bases align to TRBD2. Per germline, CDR1 KGHSH and CDR2 LQKENI. The J segment lost 9 bases and the V segment lost 3 bases, leaving 9 bases of the junction unmatched. The CDR3 runs to 16 residues. The CDR3 loop is CASSPESSGGAGEQFF. The CDR3, as DNA: TGTGCCAGCTCACCCGAATCTAGCGGGGGGGCCGGTGAGCAGTTCTTC.

This clonotype was counted only a few times. The chain joins TRBV28 to TRBJ2-7; weak D call: TRBD2 (5 bases). This CDR3 has 15 amino acids. Germline lookup yields CDR1 MDHEN and CDR2 SYDVKM. Trimming left V 5 bases short and J 3 bases short, with 17 bases between. The CDR3 spells CASSPQMGAYYEQYF. The CDR3 coding sequence is TGTGCCAGCAGTCCCCAGATGGGAGCCTACTACGAGCAGTACTTC.

This clonotype was recorded at least ten times. The rearrangement joins TRBV7-9 to TRBJ2-3; 12 nucleotides agree with TRBD1. Germline V lookup: CDR1 SEHNR, CDR2 FQNEAQ (reference sequence). The CDR3 runs 13 residues. The V segment lost 5 bases and the J segment 15 bases; nucleotides outside the gene matches: 9. In DNA form, the CDR3 reads TGTGCCAGCAGCGTATCAGGGACAGGGGGCAGCTATTTT. Protein: CASSVSGTGGSYF.

In this sample, this clonotype turned up a few times. The gene calls are TRBV6-2 or TRBV6-3 and TRBJ2-1; TRBD2 aligns across 10 bases. Germline-derived CDR1 and CDR2 are MNHEY and SVGEGT. V shed 2 bases, J shed 3 bases, and the junction held 4 bases outside the gene matches. CDR3 length: 16 residues. CDR3 sequence: CASSYTPSGGYNEQFF. The DNA for the CDR3 is TGTGCCAGCAGTTACACCCCTAGCGGGGGCTACAATGAGCAGTTCTTC.

V usage is TRBV20-1 and J usage is TRBJ2-3; 7 positions agree with TRBD1. The CDR3 runs 14 residues. Per germline, CDR1 DFQATT and CDR2 SNEGSKA (reference sequence). J gave up 0 bases and V 5 bases, and 5 bases lay outside the gene matches. CDR3 amino acids: CSAPGGTSTDTQYF. The CDR3 nucleotides are TGCAGTGCTCCAGGGGGAACTAGCACAGATACGCAGTATTTT.

This clonotype was found a few times. The CDR3 loop reads CASSFGTFQETQYF. In DNA form, the CDR3 reads TGTGCCAGCAGCTTCGGTACTTTCCAAGAGACCCAGTACTTC. The chain combines TRBV7-2 with TRBJ2-5; D not resolved. V lost 3 bases to trimming and J lost 1 base, with 9 bases between them. This CDR3 has 14 residues. The V gene's germline CDR1 is SGHTA and CDR2 FQGNSA.

This clonotype was found many times. CDR3: CASSQMENSPLHF. Written as DNA, the CDR3 is TGCGCCAGCAGCCAAATGGAGAATTCACCCCTCCACTTT. V gene TRBV4-1 combines with J gene TRBJ1-6, with no clear D. CDR1 and CDR2 (germline): MGHRA, YSYEKL. The CDR3 is 13 amino acids. Trimming pared 2 bases from V and 7 bases from J, leaving 6 bases between.

The CDR3 bases are TGTGCCAGCAGTTCTTCAGGGGAGACCCAGTACTTC. Encoded protein: CASSSSGETQYF. This chain links TRBV27 with TRBJ2-5; weak D call: TRBD1 (5 bases). Trimming took 4 bases from V and 5 from J, leaving 8 bases between them. Germline lookup yields CDR1 MNHEY and CDR2 SMNVEV (reference sequence). The CDR3 has 12 residues.

The chain recombines TRBV10-3 with TRBJ1-3, with TRBD1 identical over 8 bases. CDR1 and CDR2 from the germline V gene are ENHRY and SYGVKD. The CDR3 is 16 amino acids. Trimming took 2 bases from V and 0 from J; bases not matched to a gene: 3. CDR3 residues: CAISELQGVSGNTIYF. The CDR3, as DNA: TGTGCCATCAGTGAGCTACAGGGGGTCTCTGGAAACACCATATATTTT.

There are a few counts of this clonotype. The rearrangement uses TRBV12-3 or TRBV12-4 and TRBJ2-7, with no clear D. Trimming left V 3 bases short and J 3 bases short, with 12 bases between. The CDR3 extends over 14 amino acids. The CDR3, as DNA: TGTGCCAGCAGTTTGTCCGGGCAGAGCTACGAGCAGTACTTC. As protein: CASSLSGQSYEQYF.

The sample holds many counts of this clonotype. J is TRBJ2-1 and V is TRBV6-5, with D perhaps matching TRBD2 (7 bases). Germline CDR1 reads MNHEY; CDR2 reads SVGAGI. V was shortened by 8 bases and J by 8 bases, with 22 bases between the two germline ends. This CDR3 spans 15 amino acids. CDR3 sequence: CASALGGGFSDEQFF. The CDR3 coding sequence is TGTGCCAGCGCCTTAGGGGGGGGGTTCTCTGATGAGCAGTTCTTC.

This clonotype was seen many times. The chain is built from TRBV6-1 and TRBJ1-2; D is possibly TRBD1 (6 bases). From germline, CDR1 is MNHNS and CDR2 SASEGT. V was pared by 4 bases and J by 4 bases, with 13 bases between. The CDR3 is made up of 14 amino acids. The DNA for the CDR3 is TGTGCCAGCAGTGTAACAGGGATCAGCTATGGCTACACCTTC. This codes for CASSVTGISYGYTF.

This clonotype was detected many times. This CDR3 reads CASSLGPGQGSADTQYF. The CDR3, as DNA: TGTGCCAGCAGCCTTGGGCCCGGACAGGGGTCGGCTGATACGCAGTATTTT. The V gene is TRBV3-1, the J gene TRBJ2-3; 9 positions match TRBD1. V dropped 4 bases and J dropped 6; count of bases not matched to a gene: 14. The germline CDR1 and CDR2 sequences are LGHDT and YNNKEL (reference sequence). This CDR3 comprises 17 residues.

This clonotype came up a few times. This rearrangement joins TRBV6-1 to TRBJ2-5; 10 nucleotides line up with TRBD2. This CDR3 spans 13 amino acids. Germline V gene sequence: CDR1 MNHNS, CDR2 SASEGT. J was trimmed by 3 bases and V by 7 bases; bases with no gene match: 2. CDR3 loop: CASIGTSEETQYF. Written as DNA, the CDR3 is TGTGCCAGCATAGGGACTAGCGAAGAGACCCAGTACTTC.

V is TRBV7-2 and J is TRBJ1-6; no firm D call. The length of the CDR3 is 20 residues. V was trimmed by 6 bases and J by 1 base, leaving 25 bases between them. Germline loops: CDR1 SGHTA, CDR2 FQGNSA. The CDR3: CASRSVPPGAVMSYNSPLHF. The CDR3 bases are TGTGCCAGCAGATCTGTCCCGCCGGGAGCCGTTATGTCCTATAATTCACCCCTCCACTTT.

This rearrangement joins TRBV13 to TRBJ1-3; D is ambiguous. With 6 bases removed from V and 4 bases from J, the gap between germline ends came to 10 bases. Germline CDR1 and CDR2: PRHDT and FYEKMQ (reference sequence). This CDR3 comprises 13 residues. CDR3 amino acids: CASSPPQGNTIYF. The CDR3 nucleotides are TGTGCCAGCAGTCCTCCACAGGGAAACACCATATATTTT.

This clonotype has more than one count but fewer than ten. The V gene is TRBV6-6, the J gene TRBJ1-2; the D is unclear. V was trimmed by 6 bases and J by 1 base, leaving 9 bases between them. Germline CDR1 and CDR2: MNHNY and SVGAGI (reference sequence). The CDR3 totals 13 residues. CDR3 protein: CASSLNNNYGYTF. The CDR3 region has the DNA TGTGCCAGCAGCCTAAACAATAACTATGGCTACACCTTC.

This clonotype turned up a few times. The genes are TRBV7-2 and TRBJ2-7; D is possibly TRBD1 (6 bases). Germline V CDR1 and CDR2: SGHTA, FQGNSA. V lost 3 bases, J lost 3 bases, and 15 bases lay in between. The CDR3 is 15 residues long. The CDR3 nucleotides read TGTGCCAGCAGCTTCAGTCAGGGGTCCTTCTACGAGCAGTACTTC. It specifies CASSFSQGSFYEQYF.

V gene TRBV4-1 combines with J gene TRBJ2-3; a weak D match, TRBD1 (6 bases). CDR1 is MGHRA, CDR2 YSYEKL, per germline. The CDR3 spans 13 residues. Trimming removed 5 bases at V and 9 bases at J, with 15 bases between. CDR3 protein: CASSSYREITQYF. CDR3 DNA: TGCGCCAGCAGCTCCTACAGGGAGATAACGCAGTATTTT.

This clonotype was seen a handful of times. The V and J genes are TRBV20-1 and TRBJ1-5, with D unresolved. Per the germline V gene, CDR1 is DFQATT and CDR2 is SNEGSKA (reference sequence). Trimming took 6 bases from V and 4 from J, leaving 22 bases between them. The CDR3 contains 16 residues. The CDR3 sequence: CSARSGGPSYNQPQHF. CDR3 bases: TGCAGTGCCCGTAGTGGTGGACCGAGCTATAATCAGCCCCAGCATTTT.

This clonotype was found a few times. V and J are TRBV6-2 or TRBV6-3 and TRBJ2-1; D gene uncertain. Germline assignment: CDR1 MNHEY and CDR2 SVGEGT. The CDR3 extends over 14 amino acids. Trimming shortened V by 5 bases and J by 7 bases, and 15 bases separated the two germline ends. CDR3 sequence (DNA): TGTGCCAGCAGTCGTGGACGGGCGGAGAATGAGCAGTTCTTC. The encoded protein is CASSRGRAENEQFF.